These 28 T cell receptor beta chains were sequenced from one sample in a study of neurological immune-mediated disorders (dated by TCRdb to between 2018 and 2021). Receptor amplification or capture employed 5' RACE. Sequencing took place on an Illumina HiSeq 2500. TCRdb trimmed the raw reads at Q25, called clones with MiXCR and kept productive beta chains. One record per CDR3 amino acid sequence lists the most common genes and DNA. This sample is represented by some 34,000 distinct CDR3 sequences; around 1.5% of them were singletons. Approximately 8.7% of the sample is taken by the ten largest. The sequenced sample was PBMCs. The receptors derive from a woman under 40 with multiple sclerosis.

This clonotype was observed at least ten times. This sequence joins TRBV12-3 or TRBV12-4 and TRBJ1-1; a weak D match, TRBD1 (5 bases). The CDR3 runs 13 residues. Trimming cost V 3 bases and J 6 bases, with 11 bases left between them. CDR3 in DNA: TGTGCCAGCAGTTTGAGGGGAGGGGCTGAAGCTTTCTTT. Translating gives CASSLRGGAEAFF.

This clonotype has ten or more counts. V usage is TRBV6-1 and J usage is TRBJ2-7, with D tentatively TRBD1 or TRBD2 (5 bases each). Germline CDR1 reads MNHNS; CDR2 reads SASEGT. Trimming left V 4 bases short and J 0 bases short, with 7 bases between. The CDR3 spans 13 residues. CDR3 in DNA: TGTGCCAGCAGTGGGGGGAGCTCCTACGAGCAGTACTTC. This translates into CASSGGSSYEQYF.

This clonotype was counted many times. The rearrangement links TRBV7-2 to TRBJ2-7, with D hard to call. Germline loops: CDR1 SGHTA, CDR2 FQGNSA. The CDR3 covers 12 residues. The V gene lost 5 bases and the J gene lost 6 bases, with 11 bases spanning the gap. In DNA form, the CDR3 reads TGTGCCAGCAGCCGGGCCCCCCTCGAGCAGTACTTC. As protein: CASSRAPLEQYF. The variable domain in full, completed from reference TRBV7-2 and TRBJ2-7, reads GAGVSQSPSNKVTEKGKDVELRCDPISGHTALYWYRQSLGQGLEFLIYFQGNSAPDKSGLPSDRFSAERTGGSVSTLTIQRTQQEDSAVYLCASSRAPLEQYFGPGTRLTVT.

This clonotype was counted ten times or more. This CDR3 is CSARGPPPHYGYTF. For the CDR3, the DNA is TGCAGTGCTAGGGGACCCCCACCGCACTATGGCTACACCTTC. V usage is TRBV20-1 and J usage is TRBJ1-2; D may be TRBD1 (5 bases). Germline CDR1 is DFQATT and CDR2 is SNEGSKA (reference sequence). This CDR3 comprises 14 residues. V lost 3 bases and J 3 bases, leaving 14 bases between the germline ends.

This clonotype came up many times. V gene TRBV7-8 combines with J gene TRBJ1-3; possibly TRBD1 for D (6 bases). CDR3 size: 15 residues. The germline V gene has CDR1 SGHVS and CDR2 FQNEAQ. V dropped 3 bases and J dropped 0 bases, with 9 bases sitting between them. CDR3 amino acids: CASSFHRDSGNTIYF. The CDR3 DNA is TGTGCCAGCAGCTTTCACAGGGACTCTGGAAACACCATATATTTT.

At least ten counts were recorded for this clonotype. This sequence joins TRBV3-1 and TRBJ1-5, with D possibly matching TRBD1 (5 bases). CDR1 and CDR2 (germline): LGHDT, YNNKEL (reference sequence). The CDR3 has 14 amino acids. The V end lost 5 bases, the J end lost 3 bases, and 11 bases lay between the germline ends. CDR3 in DNA: TGTGCCAGCAGCGGCCGGGACTTCAATCAGCCCCAGCATTTT. It specifies CASSGRDFNQPQHF.

This clonotype came up many times. Here the CDR3 omits its conserved ending phenylalanine or tryptophan, so a read error is the likely source. The rearrangement joins TRBV24-1 to TRBJ1-2; D uncertain. The CDR3 runs 14 residues. Trimming pared 3 bases from V and 4 bases from J, leaving 11 bases between. Per germline, CDR1 KGHDR and CDR2 SFDVKD. CDR3 loop: CATSDPPRTYGYTI. CDR3 DNA: TGTGCCACCAGTGATCCCCCCAGGACCTATGGCTACACCATC.

This clonotype was seen many times. This chain connects TRBV2 to TRBJ2-7; TRBD1 matches 10 bases. The CDR3 is 13 residues long. CDR1 and CDR2 from the germline V gene are SNHLY and FYNNEI. The V gene end was trimmed by 8 bases and the J gene end by 4 bases; junction bases not matched to a gene: 5. The CDR3 region is CASSRDRGYEQYF. CDR3 coding DNA: TGTGCCAGCTCTCGGGACAGGGGATACGAGCAGTACTTC.

This clonotype showed up many times. V and J are TRBV7-9 and TRBJ2-1; 10 nucleotides align to TRBD1. The junction had 10 bases not matched to a gene; V was cut back by 4 bases and J by 7 bases. The CDR3 has 16 residues. Per germline, CDR1 SEHNR and CDR2 FQNEAQ (reference sequence). This CDR3 reads CASSSWGTGDRNEQFF. CDR3 nucleotide sequence: TGTGCCAGCAGCTCATGGGGGACAGGGGATCGGAATGAGCAGTTCTTC.

The table lists this clonotype with many counts. The V gene is TRBV9, the J gene TRBJ2-2; 9 bases are shared with TRBD2. The length of the CDR3 is 14 residues. The germline gives CDR1 SGDLS, CDR2 YYNGEE. Germline trimming cut 4 bases from V and 4 bases from J; bases unmatched to any gene: 2. CDR3 in amino acids: CASSPSGVTGELFF. CDR3 nucleotide sequence: TGTGCCAGCAGCCCTAGCGGGGTCACCGGGGAGCTGTTTTTT.

This clonotype was seen many times. This chain links TRBV7-2 with TRBJ1-1, with 7 bases identical to TRBD1. V lost 5 bases, J lost 0 bases, and 9 bases stayed unmatched. Germline V gives CDR1 SGHTA, CDR2 FQGNSA. The CDR3 sequence is 16 residues long. In nucleotides, the CDR3 is TGTGCCAGCAGCCCGCGGGACAGTTTAATGAACACTGAAGCTTTCTTT. This encodes CASSPRDSLMNTEAFF. The variable domain in full, completed from reference TRBV7-2 and TRBJ1-1, reads GAGVSQSPSNKVTEKGKDVELRCDPISGHTALYWYRQSLGQGLEFLIYFQGNSAPDKSGLPSDRFSAERTGGSVSTLTIQRTQQEDSAVYLCASSPRDSLMNTEAFFGQGTRLTVV.

This clonotype was counted ten times or more. The J gene is TRBJ2-7, the V gene TRBV14; D remains unclear. The CDR3 spans 13 residues. In germline, CDR1 is SGHDN, CDR2 FVKESK. The ends were cut back, 0 bases at V and 5 bases at J, with 8 bases in the middle. CDR3 sequence reads: CASSQDINDEQYF. The CDR3 DNA follows: TGTGCCAGCAGCCAAGATATTAACGACGAGCAGTACTTC.

This clonotype was counted many times. V usage is TRBV5-1 and J usage is TRBJ2-3; maybe TRBD1 (6 bases). Trimming pared 0 bases from V and 2 bases from J, leaving 10 bases between. There are 15 residues in the CDR3. Germline V lookup: CDR1 SGHRS, CDR2 YFSETQ. The CDR3 DNA reads TGCGCCAGCAGCTTGGAGGGGGTTGTCACAGATACGCAGTATTTT. Encoded protein: CASSLEGVVTDTQYF.

The table lists this clonotype with many counts. The conserved final phenylalanine or tryptophan is absent from the CDR3, which likely points to a read error. This chain uses TRBV19 with TRBJ1-1; D not resolved. Trimming removed 7 bases at V and 3 bases at J, with 15 bases between. Germline V gives CDR1 LNHDA, CDR2 SQIVND (reference sequence). This CDR3 contains 14 residues. The CDR3 nucleotides are TGTGCCAGTACCCCCAGTGGGAGGGACACTGAAGCTTTCTGT. Amino acids: CASTPSGRDTEAFC.

This clonotype occurred many times. The rearrangement links TRBV20-1 to TRBJ2-5, with D uncertain. Germline lookup yields CDR1 DFQATT and CDR2 SNEGSKA (reference sequence). With 6 bases removed from V and 0 bases from J, the gap between germline ends came to 11 bases. This CDR3 comprises 13 residues. CDR3 bases: TGCAGTGCCCACCCTGGGTACCAAGAGACCCAGTACTTC. This gives the protein CSAHPGYQETQYF.

This clonotype appeared many times. This sequence joins TRBV4-2 and TRBJ1-1, with 8 bases matching TRBD1. The CDR3 totals 16 residues. Per the germline V gene, CDR1 is LGHNA and CDR2 is YNFKEQ. After removal of 0 bases from V and 1 base from J, the junction contained 4 bases not matched to a gene. CDR3 in amino acids: CASSQDADRANTEAFF. For the CDR3, the DNA is TGTGCCAGCAGCCAAGATGCGGACAGGGCGAACACTGAAGCTTTCTTT.

This clonotype was observed at least ten times. The chain employs TRBV20-1 and TRBJ2-3, with D possibly TRBD2 on 5 matching bases. Looked up from germline, CDR1 is DFQATT and CDR2 is SNEGSKA (reference sequence). V was cut by 6 bases and J by 0 bases, with 13 bases left in between. The CDR3 contains 14 residues. CDR3 coding DNA: TGCAGTGCGCAAGTCGGGGTTAGCACAGATACGCAGTATTTT. Its protein is CSAQVGVSTDTQYF.

At least ten counts were recorded for this clonotype. This rearrangement joins TRBV6-5 to TRBJ1-1; D might be TRBD1 (6 bases). The CDR3 consists of 15 residues. Trimming removed 8 bases at V and 6 bases at J, with 22 bases between. Germline V gives CDR1 MNHEY, CDR2 SVGAGI. This chain's CDR3 is CASSRGGAWEAEAFF. CDR3 nucleotides: TGTGCCAGCTCTCGTGGGGGCGCCTGGGAGGCTGAAGCTTTCTTT.

This clonotype appeared many times. V usage is TRBV6-6 and J usage is TRBJ2-5, with 8 nucleotides matching TRBD2. The trim removed 6 bases at V and 5 bases at J, leaving 5 bases unmatched. Germline CDR1 MNHNY, CDR2 SVGAGI (reference sequence). CDR3 length equals 13 residues. This chain's CDR3 is CASRTGGMETQYF. The CDR3 region has the DNA TGTGCCAGCAGGACGGGAGGGATGGAGACCCAGTACTTC.

This clonotype was recorded many times. The rearrangement uses TRBV4-3 and TRBJ2-1; 12 nucleotides line up with TRBD2. Germline lookup yields CDR1 LGHNA and CDR2 YSLEER. With V trimmed by 0 bases and J by 6 bases, 3 bases remained unmatched. The CDR3 spans 16 residues. The CDR3 reads CASSQEPGLAGNEQFF. The DNA for the CDR3 is TGCGCCAGCAGCCAAGAACCGGGACTAGCGGGCAATGAGCAGTTCTTC.

This clonotype came up many times. The chain joins TRBV14 to TRBJ2-4; 10 bases agree with TRBD1. The CDR3 extends over 15 amino acids. Unmatched junction bases numbered 9, after V lost 6 bases and J lost 7 bases. Germline V gene data show CDR1 as SGHDN and CDR2 as FVKESK. The CDR3 sequence: CASSHDRGLGNIQYF. The CDR3 DNA is TGTGCCAGCAGTCACGACAGGGGGCTAGGTAACATTCAGTACTTC.

This clonotype was observed many times. The chain carries TRBV4-3 and TRBJ1-1, with unresolved D. Germline V gene data show CDR1 as LGHNA and CDR2 as YSLEER. V gave up 0 bases and J gave up 7 bases, with 9 bases separating them. The CDR3 has 13 residues. Here the CDR3 DNA reads TGCGCCAGCAGCCAAGATCAAGAGGATGAAGCTTTCTTT. This gives the protein CASSQDQEDEAFF.

This clonotype has a handful of counts. The chain carries TRBV6-2 or TRBV6-3 and TRBJ1-1; D is possibly TRBD1 (6 bases). This CDR3 has 15 amino acids. CDR1 MNHEY and CDR2 SVGEGT come from the germline V gene. V shed 6 bases and J shed 1 base, with 15 bases lying between them. The CDR3 is CASSPHGGGNTEAFF. The CDR3 bases are TGTGCCAGCAGCCCACACGGAGGGGGGAACACTGAAGCTTTCTTT.

This clonotype is medium-sized. J is TRBJ2-5 and V is TRBV20-1; 8 bases match TRBD2. CDR1 is DFQATT, CDR2 SNEGSKA, per germline (reference sequence). Germline trimming cut 3 bases from V and 0 bases from J; bases unmatched to any gene: 6. This CDR3 has 15 residues. The CDR3 region is CSASPRGAHQETQYF. The CDR3 nucleotides are TGCAGTGCTAGTCCGCGGGGGGCGCACCAAGAGACCCAGTACTTC.

Of note for this clonotype: Its ends do not fully match the called genes, so a read error is possible. The chain is built from TRBV7-8 and TRBJ2-7, with D perhaps TRBD1 (5 bases). In germline, CDR1 is SGHVS, CDR2 FQNEAQ. The CDR3 consists of 14 residues. The CDR3 DNA reads TGTGCCAGCAGCTTAGCGGCAGGGCGAGACGATCAGTACTTC. Translation gives CASSLAAGRDDQYF.

This clonotype was detected many times. The V call is TRBV12-3 or TRBV12-4, the J call TRBJ2-7, with a weak D call TRBD1 (6 bases). The CDR3 is 15 residues long. V gave up 6 bases and J gave up 5 bases, with 20 bases separating them. CDR3 sequence reads: CASSPPTNRADEQYF. CDR3 bases: TGTGCCAGCAGCCCACCGACCAACAGGGCTGACGAGCAGTACTTC.

This clonotype was counted at least ten times. This sequence joins TRBV15 and TRBJ1-4; D might be TRBD1 (6 bases). Germline CDR1 and CDR2: LNHNV and YYDKDF (reference sequence). V was clipped by 2 bases and J by 6 bases, with 7 bases between them. The CDR3 contains 13 residues. DNA of the CDR3: TGTGCCACCAGCAGACGACAGGATGAAAAACTGTTTTTT. Translating gives CATSRRQDEKLFF.

This clonotype was counted many times. This rearrangement joins TRBV5-1 to TRBJ2-7; D is perhaps TRBD1 or TRBD2 (5 bases each). Per germline, CDR1 SGHRS and CDR2 YFSETQ. The CDR3 is made up of 14 amino acids. Trimming stripped 6 bases from V and 0 bases from J, with 13 bases between. CDR3 residues: CASKVGTSSYEQYF. The CDR3 DNA reads as TGCGCCAGCAAGGTCGGGACCAGCTCCTACGAGCAGTACTTC.